This T cell receptor beta chain derives from a study of shared clonotypes between healthy human individuals (dated by TCRdb to 2020 to 2021). General notes on the study: Three men and two women, aged 18 to 49 years, made up the cohort. Blood TCR repertoires of a handful of healthy adults were deeply sequenced to estimate repertoire size and the extent of clonotype sharing between individuals. To increase sequencing depth and limit assay-specific biases, TCR repertoire library preparation and sequencing were carried out by different laboratories using diverse techniques. For each donor, CD4 naive and CD4 memory were each given three plates, CD8 naive was given two plates, and CD8 memory was given one plate. Each donor's leukapheresis produced roughly between roughly 0.85 and 10 billion PBMCs. Overall results and qualifications from the work: Because the study included a small number of donors, the genetic and exposure-history diversity represented was limited. Even with the large sequencing depth, rarefaction of the sorted-subset datasets indicated that sequencing was incomplete. Sampling was restricted to blood, and TCR repertoires in tissue are likely to differ from TCR repertoires in blood. When four donors were compared, the shared fraction of clonotypes was around 5% for naive CD4, 3.5% for naive CD8, more than 2% for memory CD4, and under 0.5% for memory CD8. Compared with non-shared clonotypes, clonotypes shared by all four sorted-subset donors had higher generation probabilities. Larger estimated clonotype richness was generally found for naive subsets than for memory subsets. Pairwise subsampling led to the expectation that sequencing depth would affect the degree of clonotype sharing among donors.

Using the deep immunoSEQ assay, TCR CDR3 regions were amplified from genomic DNA by multiplex PCR. Genomic DNA extracted from each cell subset was distributed evenly over all wells of several immunoSEQ 96-well plates, and each plate served as one replicate. Each replicate PCR for sorted subsets received approximately 220 ng genomic DNA, equal to 30,000 or so T cell genomes. The purified libraries were quantified using a Qubit 3.0 fluorometer, sized with a Bioanalyzer 2100, and then quantified again using the KAPA Library Quantification kit. A separate single-read 150-cycle Illumina NextSeq 550 flow cell was used to sequence each immunoSEQ 96-well plate. As for the original processing: The immunoSEQ output contained only junctional sequences without quality scores, so filtering could not match that applied to full-length reads. To assign V/J genes and CDR3, sequences were annotated using PyIR, a Python wrapper for IgBLAST v1.9, with IMGT germline references. Reads with weak V/J assignments (E-value above 1e-6), missing CDR3, stop codons, out-of-frame junctions, or ambiguous translated residues were removed. V3J clonotypes were defined as sequences sharing the same inferred V gene, J gene, and CDR3 amino acid sequence. Percentage overlap between repertoires was computed as shared unique clonotypes divided by the size of the smaller repertoire. RTK rarefaction, the Chao1 estimator, and Recon v2.1 estimates of unobserved clonotypes were used to assess repertoire richness. OLGA was used to compute generation probabilities for all TCRbeta clonotypes that the gDNA method yielded from a few donors. Drawn from immuneACCESS, this table holds only the in-frame rearrangements with V and J called that TCRdb kept. Clones are partly lost; checked studies trace under half to an unresolved V gene and leave the rest unexplained. The DNA gave D and trimming, while V, J and clone size come from that table. This sample holds over 700,000 clones; over 55% were observed only once. The ten largest clones represent more than 1.5% of the sample.

V and J are truncated by 6 bases and 0 bases respectively, leaving an intervening sequence of 9 bases. CDR3 length: 14 amino acids, cysteine to phenylalanine. Left in the record is the CDR3 DNA by itself, 42 bases read in frame from the first base. CDR1 SNHLY and CDR2 FYNNEI are derived from the germline V gene. The donors were healthy, HIV-negative adults who had no recently reported acute infections or vaccinations. Every donor was a Caucasian adult residing in Nashville, Tennessee, USA. CD4+ T cells were enriched by magnetic negative selection, after which naive cells were positively selected on CD45RA and the negative fraction was taken as the memory subset. Blood was collected by leukapheresis, and PBMCs were isolated by Ficoll-Histopaque density gradient centrifugation and then cryopreserved in liquid nitrogen vapor phase. Purity and quantity of every magnetically sorted T cell population were checked by analytical flow cytometry. Genomic DNA was isolated from each sorted fraction and quantified by UV absorbance on a Nanodrop 2000c.

A word on this clone: Its antigen is currently not known. No quality values exist for individual bases; no much larger clone is one base distant.

This TCR was sampled from a woman in her 30s in good health. The rearranged segments are TRBV2 and TRBJ1-5; the D gene cannot be resolved reliably. The sequencing sample was made of memory CD4+ T cells sorted from blood. The label giving this sample's cell subset or site can be read as: CD45RA-negative fraction. CDR3 loop: CASSPTDSNQPQHF. The bases are TGTGCCAGCAGCCCTACAGATAGCAATCAGCCCCAGCATTTT.